The T cell receptor (beta chain) under discussion was sequenced for a study of cytotoxic CD8 clonotypes in ibrutinib-treated CLL. Study at large: Responses: around 24 partial, 2 complete; after median around 70 months, around 14 stayed remitted, 12 progressed. An average of approximately 260,000 productive templates and approximately 90,000 productive rearrangements was obtained per sample. Findings and limits, study-wide: Timing of sampling differed between sustained-remission and progressing patients. Clonality climbed at ibrutinib response, then dropped toward baseline at progression.

Germline CDR1 is SGHRS and CDR2 is YFSETQ. The CDR3 is made up of 18 amino acids. V lost 7 bases to trimming and J lost 9 bases, with 32 bases between them. TCRdb's copy holds only in-frame clones and misses some; the assay was immunoSEQ multiplex PCR. The profile shows 300,000 to 400,000 clones, approximately 67% of them singletons. This clone was counted between two and nine times. Its antigen is unidentified. This TCR was recovered from a human donor with chronic lymphocytic leukemia. Sequences were derived from PBMCs, sampled after 36 months of ibrutinib treatment. The rearrangement uses TRBV5-1 and TRBJ2-1, with TRBD1 as a possible D gene (6 bases). The CDR3 DNA reads TGCGCCAGCGCCAGGGACACCCCAATGATCGCCCCGGTCTCTGAGCAGTTCTTC. Translated: CASARDTPMIAPVSEQFF.